These T cell receptor beta chains were read from a single sample in a study of T cells in Graves' hyperthyroidism and ophthalmopathy. TCRdb re-called the multiplex PCR reads with MiXCR, one entry per CDR3 protein. The sample holds more than 550,000 distinct CDR3 sequences, 15% to 20% seen once. Sequenced: blood. These receptors originate from a man between 45 and 60 years old with Graves' hyperthyroidism. Each CDR3 is given with its conserved first and last residue. Fields, in order: D gene, V gene, clone size, J gene, CDR3 protein. D genes are given only for firm matches. For some rows the clone size is stated as once, few or many, or as a class when expanded; others skip it.

NA	TRBV18	few	TRBJ1-2	CASSEDTELGYTF
NA	TRBV24-1	many	TRBJ1-2	CATSDLEEYGGYTF
TRBD1	TRBV4-1	NA	TRBJ2-1	CASSQPTGAIYNEQFF
NA	TRBV3-1	NA	TRBJ1-2	CASSQSAGPGYTF
NA	TRBV10-3	many	TRBJ2-7	CAISEGGASYEQYF
NA	TRBV24-1	NA	TRBJ2-7	CATSDSGASYEQYF
NA	TRBV27	once	TRBJ1-2	CATREGYTGYTF
TRBD1	TRBV10-2	many	TRBJ2-1	CASSGTEESDNEQFF
NA	TRBV24-1	few	TRBJ2-2	CATSSRGRTGELFF
NA	TRBV7-2	NA	TRBJ2-1	CASSRAASVSNEQFF
TRBD1	TRBV27	few	TRBJ1-2	CASSFRDRDYGYTF
NA	TRBV9	NA	TRBJ2-2	CASSVEVQPTGELFF
TRBD2	TRBV3-1	NA	TRBJ2-5	CASSQGVAGASQYF
TRBD1	TRBV5-1	NA	TRBJ2-5	CASRRGQGYETQYF
TRBD2	TRBV18	many	TRBJ2-7	CASATGTSGYEQYF
NA	TRBV30	many	TRBJ2-5	CAWSELPAGLAQYF
NA	TRBV2	NA	TRBJ2-5	CASRLDGRGEETQYF
NA	TRBV28	NA	TRBJ1-2	CASRRTQVDGYTF
TRBD1	TRBV6-1	few	TRBJ2-6	CTSSPGQRSGANVLTF
NA	TRBV28	NA	TRBJ1-2	CASSSLPARGYTF
TRBD1	TRBV5-6	few	TRBJ2-1	CASRSGTEGAYNEQFF
NA	TRBV20-1	few	TRBJ1-5	CSAFSPGQHYQPQHF
NA	TRBV11-2	many	TRBJ2-7	CASSYARGGEQYF
TRBD2	TRBV4-1	NA	TRBJ2-2	CASSQDRGSAGAHTGELFF
NA	TRBV20-1	few	TRBJ2-1	CSARDGAGSPYNEQFF
TRBD2	TRBV28	NA	TRBJ2-5	CASSAGVGTQYF
NA	TRBV29-1	NA	TRBJ1-1	CSVGGRGGTEAFF
TRBD1	TRBV18	NA	TRBJ1-2	CASSPRTGEGSYGYTF
NA	TRBV28	many	TRBJ2-2	CASSPSPKNTGELFF
TRBD2	TRBV9	NA	TRBJ2-7	CASSVGTAGAHEQYF
NA	TRBV9	few	TRBJ2-7	CASSPTGTFYEQYF
NA	TRBV28	many	TRBJ2-6	CASTPAELISGANVLTF
TRBD2	TRBV19	once	TRBJ2-4	CASSIAFGTSGTLAKNIQYF
TRBD2	TRBV20-1	many	TRBJ2-3	CSARQSGRVDTQYF